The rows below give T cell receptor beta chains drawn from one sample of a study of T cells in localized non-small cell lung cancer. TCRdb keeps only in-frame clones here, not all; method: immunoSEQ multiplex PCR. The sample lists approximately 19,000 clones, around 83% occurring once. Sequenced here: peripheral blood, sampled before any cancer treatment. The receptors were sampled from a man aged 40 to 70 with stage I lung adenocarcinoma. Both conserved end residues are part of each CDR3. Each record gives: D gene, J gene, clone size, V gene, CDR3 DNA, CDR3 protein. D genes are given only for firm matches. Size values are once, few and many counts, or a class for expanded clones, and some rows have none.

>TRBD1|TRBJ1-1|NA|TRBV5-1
TGCGCCAGCAGCTTGGGACAGGGAGGGACTGAAGCTTTCTTT
CASSLGQGGTEAFF
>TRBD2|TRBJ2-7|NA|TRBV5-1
TGCGCCAGCAGCTCGGCTCCTCTAGCGGGGGGTAAGTACGAGCAGTACTTC
CASSSAPLAGGKYEQYF
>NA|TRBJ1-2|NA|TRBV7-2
TGTGCCAGCAGCACACGATACAGGGATCAGTATGGCTACACCTTC
CASSTRYRDQYGYTF
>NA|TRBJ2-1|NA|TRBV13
TGTGCCAGCAGCCGGGGACGGAGCTCCTACAATGAGCAGTTCTTC
CASSRGRSSYNEQFF
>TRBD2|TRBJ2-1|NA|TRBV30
TGTGCCTGGAGTTGGGCGGGAGTTGGGAATGAGCAGTTCTTC
CAWSWAGVGNEQFF
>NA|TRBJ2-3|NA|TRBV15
TGTGCCACCAGCAGAGATAGTAGGGAGGATACGCAGTATTTT
CATSRDSREDTQYF
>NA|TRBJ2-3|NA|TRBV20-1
TGCAGTGCTCCTCGCACAGATACGCAGTATTTT
CSAPRTDTQYF
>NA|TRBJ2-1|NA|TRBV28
TGTGCCAGCAGTTCCGGGCTTTACAATGAGCAGTTCTTC
CASSSGLYNEQFF
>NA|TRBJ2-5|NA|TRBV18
TGTGCCAGCTCACCAAACGGTGCGAAGGAGACCCAGTACTTC
CASSPNGAKETQYF
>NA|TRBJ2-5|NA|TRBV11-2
TGTGCCAGCAGCTTAGCGCTTTTACAAGAGACCCAGTACTTC
CASSLALLQETQYF
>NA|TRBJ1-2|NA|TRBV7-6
TGTGCCAGCAGCTTATGGGCAGGGGATAGTCCCCACTATGGCTACACCTTC
CASSLWAGDSPHYGYTF
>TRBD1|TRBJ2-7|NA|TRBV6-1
TGTGCCACGCGACAGGGAACCTACGAGCAGTACTTC
CATRQGTYEQYF
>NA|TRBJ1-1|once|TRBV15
TGTGCCACCAGCAGCTCTCAGGACATGAACACTGAAGCTTTCTTT
CATSSSQDMNTEAFF
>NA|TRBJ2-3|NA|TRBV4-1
TGCGCCAGCAGCCACTCACATGGGCCAGATACGCAGTATTTT
CASSHSHGPDTQYF
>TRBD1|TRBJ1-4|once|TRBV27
TGTGCCAGCAAAGAAACAGGGGCCGGTGAAAAACTGTTTTTT
CASKETGAGEKLFF
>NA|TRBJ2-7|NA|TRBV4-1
TGCGCCAGCAGCCAGGAACAGGGCGGGGGTTACGAGCAGTACTTC
CASSQEQGGGYEQYF
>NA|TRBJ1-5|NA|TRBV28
TGTGCCAGCAGTCCGCAGAGTAGCAATCAGCCCCAGCATTTT
CASSPQSSNQPQHF
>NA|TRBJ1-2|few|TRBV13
TGTGCCAGCAGCTTAGAGGGGTCTGCACAGGGCGATGGCTACACCTTC
CASSLEGSAQGDGYTF
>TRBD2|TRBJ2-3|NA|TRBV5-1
TGCGCCAGCAGCCAAGGACTAGTCACAGATACGCAGTATTTT
CASSQGLVTDTQYF
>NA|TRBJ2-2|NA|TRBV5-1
TGCGCCAGCAGCTTGAGGTTAGGGAACACCGGGGAGCTGTTTTTT
CASSLRLGNTGELFF
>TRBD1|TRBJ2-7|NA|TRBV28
TGTGCCAGCAGTTTGGGACAGGGCTACGAGCAGTACTTC
CASSLGQGYEQYF
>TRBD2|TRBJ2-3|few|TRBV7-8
TGTGCCAGCAGCTCCATAACGTCGGGGACTACCAAGGAGAGAGATACGCAGTATTTT
CASSSITSGTTKERDTQYF
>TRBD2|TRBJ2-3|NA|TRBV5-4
TGTGCCAGCAGCCCAGTTCCGAGAGTCCGAACTAGCGTCCCAGATACGCAGTATTTT
CASSPVPRVRTSVPDTQYF
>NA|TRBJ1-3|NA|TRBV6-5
TGTGCCAGCAGTTACGAGGGCTCTGGAAACACCATATATTTT
CASSYEGSGNTIYF
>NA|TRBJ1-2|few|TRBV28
TGTGCCAGCAGTTATCCGGACAGCGGCTATGGCTACACCTTC
CASSYPDSGYGYTF
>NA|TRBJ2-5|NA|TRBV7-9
TGTGCCAGCAGCGCCCGGGACTTAATGGAAGAGACCCAGTACTTC
CASSARDLMEETQYF
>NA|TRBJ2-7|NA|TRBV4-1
TGCGCCAGCAGCCAAGTATCCGGGACCCTACGGGACGAGCAGTACTTC
CASSQVSGTLRDEQYF
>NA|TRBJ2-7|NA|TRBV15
TGTGCCACCAGCCGTCTAGCACCGGGACAATTGTACGAGCAGTACTTC
CATSRLAPGQLYEQYF
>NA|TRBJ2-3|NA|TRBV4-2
TGTGCCAGCAGCTCATCAAGCGGGAGCACAGATACGCAGTATTTT
CASSSSSGSTDTQYF